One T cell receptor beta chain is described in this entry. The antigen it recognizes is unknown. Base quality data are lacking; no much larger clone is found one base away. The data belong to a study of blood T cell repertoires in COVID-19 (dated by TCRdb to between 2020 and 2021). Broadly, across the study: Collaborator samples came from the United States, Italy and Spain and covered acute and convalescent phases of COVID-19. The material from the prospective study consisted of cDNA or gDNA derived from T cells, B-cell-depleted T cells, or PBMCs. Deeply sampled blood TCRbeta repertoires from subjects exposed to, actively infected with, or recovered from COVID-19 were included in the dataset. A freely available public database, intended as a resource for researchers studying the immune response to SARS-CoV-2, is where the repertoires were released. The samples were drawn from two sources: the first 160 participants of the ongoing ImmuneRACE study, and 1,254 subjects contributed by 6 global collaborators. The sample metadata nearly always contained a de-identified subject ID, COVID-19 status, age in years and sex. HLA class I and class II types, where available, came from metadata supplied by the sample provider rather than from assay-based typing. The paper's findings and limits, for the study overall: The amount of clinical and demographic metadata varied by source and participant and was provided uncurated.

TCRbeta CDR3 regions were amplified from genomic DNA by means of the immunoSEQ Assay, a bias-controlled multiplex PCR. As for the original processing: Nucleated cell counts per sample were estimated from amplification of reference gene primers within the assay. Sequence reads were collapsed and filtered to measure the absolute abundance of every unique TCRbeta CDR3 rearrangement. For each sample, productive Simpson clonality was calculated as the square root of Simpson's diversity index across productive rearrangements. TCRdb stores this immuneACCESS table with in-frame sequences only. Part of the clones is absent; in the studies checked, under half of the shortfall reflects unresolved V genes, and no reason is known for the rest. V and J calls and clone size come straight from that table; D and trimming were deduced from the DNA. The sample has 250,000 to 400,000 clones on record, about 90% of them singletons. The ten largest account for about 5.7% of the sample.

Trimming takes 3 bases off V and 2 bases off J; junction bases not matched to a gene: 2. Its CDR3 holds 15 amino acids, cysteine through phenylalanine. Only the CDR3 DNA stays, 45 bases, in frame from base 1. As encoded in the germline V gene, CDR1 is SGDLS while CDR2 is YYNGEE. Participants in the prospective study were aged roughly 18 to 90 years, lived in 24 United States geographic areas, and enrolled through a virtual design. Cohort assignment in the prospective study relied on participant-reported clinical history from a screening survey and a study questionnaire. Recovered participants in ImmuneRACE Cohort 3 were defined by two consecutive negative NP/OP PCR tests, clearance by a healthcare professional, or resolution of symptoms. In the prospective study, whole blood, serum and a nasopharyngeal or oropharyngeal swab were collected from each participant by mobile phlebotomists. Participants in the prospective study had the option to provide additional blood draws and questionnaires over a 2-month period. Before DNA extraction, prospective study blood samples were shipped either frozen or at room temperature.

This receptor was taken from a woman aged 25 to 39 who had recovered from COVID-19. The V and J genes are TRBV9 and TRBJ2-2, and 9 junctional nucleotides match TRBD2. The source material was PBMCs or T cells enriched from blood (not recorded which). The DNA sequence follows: TGTGCCAGCAGCGGAGCGGGGGGCAACACCGGGGAGCTGTTTTTT. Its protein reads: CASSGAGGNTGELFF. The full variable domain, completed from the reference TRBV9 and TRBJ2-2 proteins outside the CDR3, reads DSGVTQTPKHLITATGQRVTLRCSPRSGDLSVYWYQQSLDQGLQFLIQYYNGEERAKGNILERFSAQQFPDLHSELNLSSLELGDSALYFCASSGAGGNTGELFFGEGSRLTVL.